This TCR beta chain was recovered during a study of identical twins. General study findings and limits: Models underestimated how often monozygotic twins shared out-of-frame TCR alpha. Twin-shared out-of-frame alpha sequences were enriched for low generation probability.

Each donor was a healthy Caucasian. Germline V gene data show CDR1 as KGHSH and CDR2 as LQKENI. The J segment lost 4 bases and the V segment lost 3 bases, leaving 8 bases of the junction unmatched. The CDR3 contains 15 residues. This clonotype was seen a handful of times. The antigen is not known. Template switching supplied a universal primer site; unique molecular identifiers were carried on the cDNA. A single record per CDR3 protein comes from TCRdb applying MiXCR to the 5' RACE reads. The sample has 1.5 million to 2 million distinct CDR3 sequences; around a third are singletons. This TCR came from a newborn girl in good health. Sequences were obtained from cord blood. J is TRBJ1-2 and V is TRBV18, with 7 bases aligning to TRBD1. Here the CDR3 DNA reads TGTGCCAGCTCACCCCAAAGACAGGGAGGCTATGGCTACACCTTC. Its translation is CASSPQRQGGYGYTF.